The 16 T cell receptor beta chains below all came from one sample that was sequenced in a study of vaccination and CD4 T cells after COVID-19. With the Oncomine TCR Beta short-read assay, DNA from cultured CD4+ T cells was sequenced. TCRdb passed the PCR reads through MiXCR, listing each CDR3 protein once. The sample carries 10,000 to 15,000 distinct CDR3 sequences, around 74% recorded once. Treatment here: approximately 9-day PBMC culture with coronavirus spike peptide pools or control peptides (ViraFEST assay). Their specific antigens are unknown. Sequenced input: CD4+ T cells from blood, cultured in vitro. The receptors were sampled from a human donor who had recovered from COVID-19.

This sequence joins TRBV7-3 and TRBJ2-3; D possibly corresponds to TRBD2 (5 bases). Trimming took off 1 base at V and 4 bases at J, with 12 bases between the two ends. CDR1 is SGHTA and CDR2 is FQGTGA in the germline V gene. The CDR3 loop spans 15 amino acids. The CDR3 loop reads CASSLSGLRADTQYF. The CDR3 DNA reads as TGTGCCAGCAGCTTAAGCGGACTCCGGGCAGATACGCAGTATTTT. The full variable domain, its missing parts supplied by reference TRBV7-3 and TRBJ2-3, is GAGVSQTPSNKVTEKGKYVELRCDPISGHTALYWYRQSLGQGPEFLIYFQGTGAADDSGLPNDRFFAVRPEGSVSTLKIQRTERGDSAVYLCASSLSGLRADTQYFGPGTRLTVL.

This clonotype has a handful of counts. The chain uses TRBV20-1 and TRBJ1-1; D not resolved. Germline CDR1 is DFQATT and CDR2 is SNEGSKA (reference sequence). This CDR3 is built from 14 residues. The V end was cut by 6 bases, the J end by 1 base, with 15 bases between. The CDR3 DNA reads TGCAGTGCCCACCGGGCCCATCGGAACACTGAAGCTTTCTTT. This gives the protein CSAHRAHRNTEAFF.

The J gene is TRBJ1-2, the V gene TRBV24-1, with 8 bases aligning to TRBD1. This CDR3 comprises 12 residues. Losses at the gene ends were 8 bases for V and 7 bases for J; bases not matched to a gene: 5. The germline V gene encodes CDR1 KGHDR and CDR2 SFDVKD. The CDR3: CATNQGAGGYTF. DNA for the CDR3: TGTGCCACCAACCAGGGGGCAGGTGGCTACACCTTC.

The chain is built from TRBV19 and TRBJ1-2, with TRBD1 matching over 8 bases. This CDR3 is 13 amino acids long. Per the germline V gene, CDR1 is LNHDA and CDR2 is SQIVND (reference sequence). V lost 10 bases, J lost 3 bases, and 7 bases stayed unmatched. This chain's CDR3 is CATRYRGDYGYTF. For the CDR3, the DNA is TGTGCCACTAGGTACAGGGGGGACTATGGCTACACCTTC.

The V and J genes are TRBV28 and TRBJ1-5; tentatively, D is TRBD1 (5 bases). V gave up 2 bases and J gave up 5 bases, with 10 bases separating them. Germline CDR1 is MDHEN and CDR2 is SYDVKM. The CDR3 is 14 residues long. The chain's CDR3 is CASSLQGRYQPQHF. DNA of the CDR3: TGTGCCAGCAGTTTACAGGGCCGGTATCAGCCCCAGCATTTT.

This clonotype came up a few times. CDR3 coding DNA: TGTGCCAGCAGCCGGCGACACCCTAATCAGCCCCAGCATTTT. Translating gives CASSRRHPNQPQHF. V and J are TRBV6-2 or TRBV6-3 and TRBJ1-5; D gene ambiguous. CDR1 and CDR2 from the germline V gene are MNHEY and SVGEGT. The CDR3 sequence is 14 residues long. Trimming removed 6 bases from V and 4 bases from J, with 13 bases in between.

This clonotype was observed a few times. The chain links TRBV30 to TRBJ2-7, with 7 bases lining up with TRBD2. Germline lookup yields CDR1 GTSNPN and CDR2 SVGIG (reference sequence). J lost 2 bases, V lost 8 bases, and 15 bases had no gene match. The CDR3 is made up of 15 amino acids. CDR3 DNA: TGTGCCACCGGGGGGTCGGCCCAAGGTCCCTACGAGCAGTACTTC. Translation gives CATGGSAQGPYEQYF.

The chain combines TRBV20-1 with TRBJ2-7; 11 bases agree with TRBD2. CDR3 length equals 12 residues. J gave up 4 bases and V 6 bases, and 2 bases lay outside the gene matches. Germline V CDR1 and CDR2: DFQATT, SNEGSKA (reference sequence). The CDR3 DNA follows: TGCAGTGCGGGACTAGCGGAGTACGAGCAGTACTTC. It encodes CSAGLAEYEQYF.

The gene calls are TRBV27 and TRBJ1-2, with D maybe TRBD1 (6 bases). CDR1 and CDR2 (germline): MNHEY, SMNVEV (reference sequence). This CDR3 comprises 13 residues. Trimming stripped 5 bases from V and 4 bases from J, with 11 bases between. DNA for the CDR3: TGTGCCAGCAGTGCCTCAGGGGTCTATGGCTACACCTTC. Amino acid sequence: CASSASGVYGYTF.

This clonotype was observed a single time. The rearrangement uses TRBV6-1 and TRBJ1-2; TRBD1 might be the D (6 bases). V lost 10 bases to trimming and J lost 1 base, with 13 bases between them. The germline CDR1 and CDR2 sequences are MNHNS and SASEGT. CDR3 size: 13 residues. CDR3 loop: CATSKDSNYGYTF. As DNA, the CDR3 is TGTGCCACTTCTAAGGACAGTAACTATGGCTACACCTTC.

This clonotype has only one observation. This chain connects TRBV5-6 to TRBJ1-1; 7 nucleotides line up with TRBD1. The germline V gene has CDR1 SGHDT and CDR2 YYEEEE. The CDR3 runs to 16 residues. V shed 4 bases and J 0 bases; nucleotides not matched to a gene: 9. The CDR3 nucleotides read TGTGCCAGCAGCCTATTGACAGGGTCGTTGAACACTGAAGCTTTCTTT. Translated, it gives CASSLLTGSLNTEAFF.

This clonotype was picked up a small number of times. The chain couples TRBV28 to TRBJ1-5; 9 positions agree with TRBD1. V shed 6 bases, J shed 6 bases, and the junction held 9 bases outside the gene matches. The CDR3 loop spans 15 amino acids. CDR1 is MDHEN, CDR2 SYDVKM, per germline. The CDR3 here is CASRVEQGAGQPQHF. In nucleotides, the CDR3 is TGTGCCAGCAGGGTCGAACAGGGGGCCGGTCAGCCCCAGCATTTT.

J is TRBJ1-1 and V is TRBV4-1, with 7 bases matching TRBD1. V dropped 4 bases and J dropped 0; count of bases not matched to a gene: 5. CDR3 size: 15 residues. CDR1 is MGHRA and CDR2 is YSYEKL in the germline V gene. CDR3 in amino acids: CASSRRQGLNTEAFF. The DNA for the CDR3 is TGCGCCAGCAGCCGTAGACAGGGCCTGAACACTGAAGCTTTCTTT.

This chain connects TRBV7-2 to TRBJ2-5; TRBD2 aligns across 13 bases. Looked up from germline, CDR1 is SGHTA and CDR2 is FQGNSA. V gave up 2 bases and J gave up 4 bases; unmatched junction bases: 4. This CDR3 is built from 16 residues. CDR3: CASSLTSGRVRETQYF. The CDR3 DNA is TGTGCCAGCAGCTTAACTAGCGGGAGGGTTCGAGAGACCCAGTACTTC. Combining the CDR3 with reference TRBV7-2 and TRBJ2-5 gives the whole variable domain GAGVSQSPSNKVTEKGKDVELRCDPISGHTALYWYRQSLGQGLEFLIYFQGNSAPDKSGLPSDRFSAERTGGSVSTLTIQRTQQEDSAVYLCASSLTSGRVRETQYFGPGTRLLVL.

The J gene is TRBJ1-1, the V gene TRBV7-2; D remains ambiguous. V was cut by 5 bases and J by 4 bases, with 11 bases left in between. From germline, CDR1 is SGHTA and CDR2 FQGNSA. This CDR3 contains 13 residues. CDR3 loop: CASSPIRSTEAFF. CDR3 in DNA: TGTGCCAGCAGCCCGATTCGTAGCACTGAAGCTTTCTTT.

The chain has TRBV20-1 and TRBJ2-1; 11 bases are a match to TRBD2. The CDR3 spans 16 residues. Per germline, CDR1 DFQATT and CDR2 SNEGSKA (reference sequence). The CDR3 DNA sequence: TGCAGCGCGGGTAGCGGGAGGGCCATCGTGTACAATGAGCAGTTCTTC. Residues: CSAGSGRAIVYNEQFF.